This T cell receptor beta chain originates from a study of blood T cell repertoires in COVID-19 (dated by TCRdb to about 2020). Some background on the complete study: Samples covering the acute and convalescent phases of COVID-19 were provided by collaborators in the United States, Italy and Spain. The material from the prospective study consisted of cDNA or gDNA derived from T cells, B-cell-depleted T cells, or PBMCs. The dataset comprised deeply sampled blood TCRbeta repertoires from subjects exposed to, actively infected with, or recovered from COVID-19. The repertoires were released in a freely available public database meant as a resource for research on the immune response to SARS-CoV-2. The samples were drawn from two sources: the first 160 participants of the ongoing ImmuneRACE study, and over 1,000 subjects contributed by 6 global collaborators. The sample metadata nearly always contained a de-identified subject ID, COVID-19 status, age in years and sex. Where available, HLA class I and class II types were obtained from metadata supplied by the sample provider rather than from assay-based typing. What the study reported, not specific to this receptor: The amount of clinical and demographic metadata varied by source and participant and was provided uncurated.

On this clone: There is no known antigen for this receptor. No per-base quality is available; no much larger clone lies one base away.

The CDR3 contains 17 residues, cysteine and phenylalanine counted. The CDR3 DNA has 51 bases and is translated from base 1. CDR1 is given as LNHDA and CDR2 as SQIVND, both from the germline V gene (reference sequence). The junction shows trimming of 6 bases on V and 6 bases on J, and the gene matches do not reach 17 bases of it. Whole blood was collected in K2EDTA tubes by collaborating institutions according to the institutions' own protocols. For TCRbeta analysis, collaborators shipped samples as frozen whole blood, isolated PBMCs, or DNA extracted from either of those sample types. TCRbeta CDR3 regions were amplified from genomic DNA using the immunoSEQ Assay, a bias-controlled multiplex PCR. Turning to the authors' computational methods: Nucleated cell counts per sample were estimated from amplification of reference gene primers within the assay. To quantify the absolute abundance of each unique TCRbeta CDR3 rearrangement, sequence reads were collapsed and filtered. For each sample, productive Simpson clonality was calculated as the square root of Simpson's diversity index over productive rearrangements. The source is immuneACCESS, and TCRdb retained only in-frame sequences with V and J called. Part of the clones is not carried over; for the studies checked, unresolved V genes explain less than half of this, and the remainder is unexplained. V, J and clone size are taken as reported in that table, and D and trimming were inferred from the DNA itself. The sample data list under 100,000 clones, and 70% to 90% of these were observed just once. The ten largest account for under 6% of the sample.

The sequenced sample was peripheral blood. The sequence was obtained from a man in his forties with acute or convalescent COVID-19. The chain joins TRBV19 to TRBJ2-3, and 8 bases in between align with TRBD2. The CDR3 corresponds to CASRPSPSGPIGDTQYF. The DNA sequence is as follows: TGTGCCAGTAGGCCGTCACCTAGCGGGCCCATCGGGGATACGCAGTATTTT.